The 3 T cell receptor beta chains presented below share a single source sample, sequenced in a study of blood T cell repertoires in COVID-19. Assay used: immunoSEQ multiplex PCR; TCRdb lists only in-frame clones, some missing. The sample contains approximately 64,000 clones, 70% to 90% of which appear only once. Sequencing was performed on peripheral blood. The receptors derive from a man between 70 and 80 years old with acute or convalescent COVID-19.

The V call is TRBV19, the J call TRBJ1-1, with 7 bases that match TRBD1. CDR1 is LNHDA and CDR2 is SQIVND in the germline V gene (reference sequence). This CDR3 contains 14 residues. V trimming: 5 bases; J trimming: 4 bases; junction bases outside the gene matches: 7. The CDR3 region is CASSPSDRSTEAFF. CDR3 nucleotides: TGTGCCAGTAGTCCTTCGGACAGGAGCACTGAAGCTTTCTTT.

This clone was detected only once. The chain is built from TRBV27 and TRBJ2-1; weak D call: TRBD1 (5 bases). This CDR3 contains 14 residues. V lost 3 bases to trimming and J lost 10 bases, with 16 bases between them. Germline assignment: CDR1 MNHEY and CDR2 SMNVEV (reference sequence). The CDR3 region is CASSFLRQGAEQFF. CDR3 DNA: TGTGCCAGCAGTTTCCTTCGGCAGGGCGCGGAGCAGTTCTTC.

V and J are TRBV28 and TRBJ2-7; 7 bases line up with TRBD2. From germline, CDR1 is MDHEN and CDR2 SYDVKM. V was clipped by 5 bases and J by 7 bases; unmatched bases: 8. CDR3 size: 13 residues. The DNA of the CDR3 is TGTGCCAGCAGTCGAGGACTAGAAGGGGAGCAGTACTTC. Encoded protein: CASSRGLEGEQYF. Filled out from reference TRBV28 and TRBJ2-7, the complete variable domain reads DVKVTQSSRYLVKRTGEKVFLECVQDMDHENMFWYRQDPGLGLRLIYFSYDVKMKEKGDIPEGYSVSREKKERFSLILESASTNQTSMYLCASSRGLEGEQYFGPGTRLTVT.